This T cell receptor (beta chain) is from a study of blood T cell repertoires in COVID-19. Study in general: The analysed material was cDNA or gDNA that came from T cells, B-cell-depleted T cells, or PBMCs.

Method: immunoSEQ multiplex PCR; TCRdb's copy keeps in-frame clones and lacks some. The data contain 70,000 to 85,000 clones, approximately 89% of them seen just once; the ten biggest clones take up roughly 5%. Trimming cost V 4 bases and J 3 bases; bases outside gene matches: 18. The germline gives CDR1 SEHNR, CDR2 FQNEAQ (reference sequence). The CDR3 is made up of 19 amino acids. The gene calls are TRBV7-9 and TRBJ2-7, with 10 bases identical to TRBD2. The clonotype was recovered from a woman aged 55-70 years with active COVID-19. Specimen: peripheral blood. DNA of the CDR3: TGTGCCAGCAGCTCCCACCTAACAGGGAAAGCGGGAGGGTTCTACGAGCAGTACTTC. It is translated as CASSSHLTGKAGGFYEQYF.